This entry concerns a single T cell receptor beta chain. In the source study's methods: Reference gene primers were amplified, and this amplification served to estimate nucleated cell counts. TCRdb's table, derived via immunoSEQ multiplex PCR, lists solely in-frame clones and lacks some. The V and J calls and clone size are taken from that table; D and trimming were inferred from the DNA. The data show some 50,000 clones, 82% seen once. V lost 5 bases and J 4 bases, leaving 8 bases between the germline ends. The CDR3 covers 12 residues. Germline V gene data show CDR1 as MGHDK and CDR2 as SYGVNS. The source of the sample is a study of blood T cell repertoires in COVID-19. Study-wide background: Both acute and convalescent COVID-19 samples were obtained from the United States, Italy and Spain. In each case, the material was cDNA or gDNA derived from T cells, B-cell-depleted T cells, or PBMCs.

The clonotype was recovered from a man aged 40-49 years with acute or convalescent COVID-19. The rearrangement joins TRBV25-1 to TRBJ1-2, with D uncertain. The sequenced material came from peripheral blood. The DNA for the CDR3 is TGTGCCAGCAGTACAAGAGGCTATGGCTACACCTTC. Translated, it gives CASSTRGYGYTF.